This T cell receptor (beta chain) was identified during a study of T cells in Graves' hyperthyroidism and ophthalmopathy. Germline assignment: CDR1 SGHTA and CDR2 FQGTGA. The CDR3 consists of 21 residues. The junction had 19 bases not matched to a gene; V was cut back by 0 bases and J by 5 bases. As to this clonotype: Antigen unknown.

Researchers took RNA transcripts and amplified the TCR beta CDR3 regions from them. An initial round of RT-PCR targeting the TCR CDR3 relied on the HTBI primer set. One entry per CDR3 protein, called by TCRdb with MiXCR from the multiplex PCR reads. Of approximately 700,000 distinct CDR3 sequences in the sample, approximately 16% were seen once. Regarding the study as a whole: A model using 13 V-J features told ophthalmopathy apart from stable hyperthyroidism. Expanded thyroid clonotypes (above 0.001) were mostly also found in blood.

No progression to ophthalmopathy during 18 months of follow-up defined stable disease. The sample consisted of blood. The sequence came from a young man with Graves' hyperthyroidism. J is TRBJ2-1 and V is TRBV7-3, with TRBD2 matching over 10 bases. For the CDR3, the DNA is TGTGCCAGCAGCTTAACGTTCTCGGTTCTCGGAGCGGGAGGGCCAAACAATGAGCAGTTCTTC. This codes for CASSLTFSVLGAGGPNNEQFF.